Listed here are 10 T cell receptor beta chains from one sample, sequenced in a study of T-cell reconstitution after alpha-beta-depleted transplantation in children. TCRbeta library preparation incorporated unique molecular identifiers. One entry per CDR3 protein, called by TCRdb with MiXCR from the PCR reads. The profile shows more than 400,000 distinct CDR3 sequences, over 40% of them singletons. Source: PBMCs, taken before TCRalphabeta/CD19-depleted stem cell transplant. The receptors come from a girl aged 2 to 9 with aplastic anemia, due to receive a stem cell transplant.

This clonotype was detected ten times or more. V gene TRBV11-2 combines with J gene TRBJ1-2; the match to TRBD1 covers 9 bases. Germline V gives CDR1 SGHAT, CDR2 FQNNGV. The junction had 0 bases not matched to a gene; V was cut back by 1 base and J by 3 bases. The CDR3 sequence is 14 residues long. CDR3 sequence: CASSLGDRDYGYTF. In nucleotides, the CDR3 is TGTGCCAGCAGCTTAGGGGACAGGGACTATGGCTACACCTTC. Complete variable domain (other parts from reference TRBV11-2 and TRBJ1-2): EAGVAQSPRYKIIEKRQSVAFWCNPISGHATLYWYQQILGQGPKLLIQFQNNGVVDDSQLPKDRFSAERLKGVDSTLKIQPAKLEDSAVYLCASSLGDRDYGYTFGSGTRLTVV.

This chain uses TRBV7-2 with TRBJ2-1, with D perhaps TRBD2 (5 bases). CDR3 size: 12 residues. Germline CDR1 SGHTA, CDR2 FQGNSA. With 5 bases removed from V and 5 bases from J, the gap between germline ends came to 7 bases. CDR3 DNA: TGTGCCAGCAGCCTGACTAACAATGAGCAGTTCTTC. It codes for CASSLTNNEQFF.

This sequence joins TRBV7-6 and TRBJ2-7; 7 bases align to TRBD1. The CDR3 is made up of 14 amino acids. Trimming at V came to 4 bases and at J to 2 bases, leaving 5 bases not matched to a gene. Germline CDR1 SGHVS, CDR2 FNYEAQ. The CDR3, as DNA: TGTGCCAGCAGCTCTTCCGGGACAGCCTACGAGCAGTACTTC. Its translation: CASSSSGTAYEQYF.

This clonotype was found many times. V is TRBV20-1 and J is TRBJ2-7; D may be TRBD2 (7 bases). Trimming took 6 bases from V and 3 from J, leaving 12 bases between them. The CDR3 has 12 residues. Germline CDR1 DFQATT, CDR2 SNEGSKA (reference sequence). The DNA of the CDR3 is TGCAGTGCGGGAGGGGGGATCTACGAGCAGTACTTC. It yields the protein CSAGGGIYEQYF.

The rearrangement joins TRBV20-1 to TRBJ1-5; TRBD1 aligns across 12 bases. The CDR3 extends over 17 amino acids. J gave up 7 bases and V 0 bases, and 10 bases lay outside the gene matches. Germline CDR1 DFQATT, CDR2 SNEGSKA (reference sequence). CDR3 DNA sequence: TGCAGTGCTAGAGATGCCGCGGGACAGGGGGCGCGGCAGCCCCAGCATTTT. Translated: CSARDAAGQGARQPQHF.

V gene TRBV28 combines with J gene TRBJ1-2, with D possibly being TRBD1 (5 bases). The CDR3 runs to 15 residues. The germline CDR1 and CDR2 sequences are MDHEN and SYDVKM. V lost 7 bases to trimming and J lost 1 base, with 16 bases between them. The CDR3 coding sequence is TGTGCCAGCACTCTGGGGCAGACCTTTAACTATGGCTACACCTTC. Residues: CASTLGQTFNYGYTF.

The chain uses TRBV5-6 and TRBJ2-3, with 10 bases lining up with TRBD2. This CDR3 comprises 18 residues. The germline gives CDR1 SGHDT, CDR2 YYEEEE. V trimming: 7 bases; J trimming: 6 bases; junction bases outside the gene matches: 20. The CDR3 protein is CASRIAGGQPYIPDTQYF. As DNA, the CDR3 is TGTGCCAGCCGCATAGCGGGAGGACAACCCTACATACCCGATACGCAGTATTTT. Variable domain in full (rest from reference TRBV5-6 and TRBJ2-3): DAGVTQSPTHLIKTRGQQVTLRCSPKSGHDTVSWYQQALGQGPQFIFQYYEEEERQRGNFPDRFSGHQFPNYSSELNVNALLLGDSALYLCASRIAGGQPYIPDTQYFGPGTRLTVL.

The CDR3 nucleotides read TGTGCCAGCAGTCCACAGAAAAACTATGGCTACACCTTC. It yields the protein CASSPQKNYGYTF. The gene calls are TRBV12-3 or TRBV12-4 and TRBJ1-2; D call uncertain. The CDR3 extends over 13 amino acids. V shed 5 bases and J shed 2 bases, with 9 bases lying between them.

The chain is built from TRBV30 and TRBJ2-7; 7 nucleotides match TRBD2. Germline loops: CDR1 GTSNPN, CDR2 SVGIG (reference sequence). The CDR3 covers 13 residues. V shed 4 bases, J shed 0 bases, and the junction held 3 bases outside the gene matches. The CDR3 coding sequence is TGTGCCTGGAATAGCGGGTCCTCCTACGAGCAGTACTTC. It yields the protein CAWNSGSSYEQYF. The entire variable domain, with the rest obtained from reference TRBV30 and TRBJ2-7, is as follows: SQTIHQWPATLVQPVGSPLSLECTVEGTSNPNLYWYRQAAGRGLQLLFYSVGIGQISSEVPQNLSASRPQDRQFILSSKKLLLSDSGFYLCAWNSGSSYEQYFGPGTRLTVT.

The V gene is TRBV5-1, the J gene TRBJ2-3; D gene ambiguous. The V gene's germline CDR1 is SGHRS and CDR2 YFSETQ. V shed 3 bases and J shed 8 bases, with 10 bases lying between them. The CDR3 has 12 amino acids. CDR3 nucleotide sequence: TGCGCCAGCAGCTCTAGTGGCGGTACGCAGTATTTT. Amino acid sequence: CASSSSGGTQYF.